This T cell receptor beta chain was captured in a study of cytomegalovirus exposure and HLA in healthy donors. The CDR3 is 18 residues long. Germline trimming cut 1 base from V and 0 bases from J; bases unmatched to any gene: 6. Germline CDR1 is SEHNR and CDR2 is FQNEAQ (reference sequence). The PCR used 60 Vbeta and 13 Jbeta primers. In the authors' methods: Later reanalysis found 80 million or so unique TCR beta chains, 9 million to 12 million of them shared. Produced via immunoSEQ multiplex PCR; TCRdb's table is partial and in-frame only. V, J and clone size were drawn from that table, and D and trimming were deduced from the DNA. This sample carries more than 100,000 clones, approximately 9% of them seen once, and the ten largest clones take 6% to 7.5%. Comment on this clone: The antigen remains undetermined.

Study conclusions and caveats: Most likely, a cluster of highly shared sequence variants arose as a sequencing artifact. After further analysis at a later stage, 17,000 or so TCR beta sequences were associated with HLA alleles at 0.05 false discovery rate. TCR beta sequences reportedly predicted most subjects' HLA-A and HLA-B alleles accurately.

Sequencing input: PBMCs. The rearrangement joins TRBV7-9 to TRBJ1-4; 9 bases fit TRBD1. This TCR was recovered from a woman aged 35 to 49 in good health and CMV-seropositive. The CDR3 bases are TGTGCCAGCAGCTTAGGGACAGGGGCACCTTCAACTAATGAAAAACTGTTTTTT. Translated: CASSLGTGAPSTNEKLFF.